Shown below are 12 T cell receptor beta chains from a single sample sequenced in a study of T cell responses to AZD1222 COVID-19 vaccine. TCRdb's copy holds only in-frame clones and misses some; the assay was immunoSEQ multiplex PCR. The table records around 120,000 clones, roughly 90% of them present only once. The sample was peripheral blood, taken on day 0 of AZD1222 vaccination. Receptors originate from an adult in good health.

The V call is TRBV5-5, the J call TRBJ2-7, with 7 bases aligning to TRBD1. CDR3 length: 16 residues. J lost 0 bases, V lost 0 bases, and 6 bases had no gene match. CDR1 is SGHKS, CDR2 YYEKEE, per germline (reference sequence). This CDR3 is CASSLGGQPLSYEQYF. CDR3 bases: TGTGCCAGCAGCTTGGGGGGACAGCCTCTCTCCTACGAGCAGTACTTC.

The V and J genes are TRBV5-1 and TRBJ1-5; the match to TRBD1 covers 9 bases. Germline lookup yields CDR1 SGHRS and CDR2 YFSETQ. The V gene end was trimmed by 0 bases and the J gene end by 4 bases; junction bases not matched to a gene: 5. The CDR3 loop spans 16 amino acids. CDR3 sequence reads: CASSLDGGQGNQPQHF. CDR3 bases: TGCGCCAGCAGCTTGGACGGCGGACAGGGGAATCAGCCCCAGCATTTT.

This chain links TRBV27 with TRBJ1-4, with 7 nucleotides matching TRBD1. The J segment lost 6 bases and the V segment lost 5 bases, leaving 15 bases of the junction unmatched. Germline V CDR1 and CDR2: MNHEY, SMNVEV (reference sequence). CDR3 length: 17 amino acids. CDR3 sequence: CASSTGAGGFSYEKLFF. The CDR3, as DNA: TGTGCCAGCAGTACTGGGGCAGGGGGGTTTTCTTATGAAAAACTGTTTTTT.

This sequence joins TRBV3-1 (or the pseudogene TRBV3-2) and TRBJ2-4; 7 bases match TRBD2. The J segment lost 4 bases and the V segment lost 6 bases, leaving 6 bases of the junction unmatched. Germline values: CDR1 LGHDT, CDR2 YNNKEL (reference sequence). This CDR3 contains 14 residues. This CDR3 reads CASRDIAGKNIQYF. As DNA, the CDR3 is TGTGCCAGCAGAGATATAGCGGGTAAAAACATTCAGTACTTC.

The rearrangement links TRBV12-5 to TRBJ1-1; D is undetermined. CDR1 is LGHNT, CDR2 FRNRAP, per germline. Trimming took 3 bases from V and 11 from J, leaving 16 bases between them. The CDR3 sequence is 13 residues long. The CDR3 is CASGLTPATMAFF. Written as DNA, the CDR3 is TGTGCTAGTGGTTTAACCCCCGCGACGATGGCTTTCTTT.

This clone was observed a few times. The chain has TRBV30 and TRBJ2-7; D perhaps matches TRBD2 (5 bases). The CDR3 contains 14 residues. Looked up from germline, CDR1 is GTSNPN and CDR2 is SVGIG (reference sequence). Deletions cut 0 bases from V and 3 bases from J, with 12 bases between. CDR3 residues: CAWSVGGSGYEQYF. CDR3 coding DNA: TGTGCCTGGAGTGTAGGCGGGTCGGGCTACGAGCAGTACTTC.

The chain joins TRBV7-9 to TRBJ2-1; 8 bases align to TRBD2. V dropped 3 bases and J dropped 7; count of bases not matched to a gene: 11. This CDR3 is 16 amino acids long. Germline V CDR1 and CDR2: SEHNR, FQNEAQ (reference sequence). The CDR3 DNA sequence: TGTGCCAGCAGCTTCAGTTCGGGGGGGCTCCGAAATGAGCAGTTCTTC. Amino acids: CASSFSSGGLRNEQFF.

The rearrangement links TRBV6-5 to TRBJ2-1; 7 bases agree with TRBD1. Germline V gene data show CDR1 as MNHEY and CDR2 as SVGAGI. CDR3 length: 14 amino acids. J was trimmed by 6 bases and V by 6 bases; bases with no gene match: 8. The CDR3 DNA reads as TGTGCCAGCAGGCCGGGACAGTTACTCAATGAGCAGTTCTTC. Its translation is CASRPGQLLNEQFF.

This clone was seen a handful of times. The chain joins TRBV5-1 to TRBJ1-2, with 9 bases fitting TRBD1. V shed 0 bases, J shed 0 bases, and the junction held 3 bases outside the gene matches. Germline loops: CDR1 SGHRS, CDR2 YFSETQ. This CDR3 has 16 amino acids. In DNA, the CDR3 is TGCGCCAGCAGCTTGGATGGGACAGGGCCTAACTATGGCTACACCTTC. This codes for CASSLDGTGPNYGYTF. Using reference TRBV5-1 and TRBJ1-2 for the parts outside the CDR3, the full variable domain is KAGVTQTPRYLIKTRGQQVTLSCSPISGHRSVSWYQQTPGQGLQFLFEYFSETQRNKGNFPGRFSGRQFSNSRSEMNVSTLELGDSALYLCASSLDGTGPNYGYTFGSGTRLTVV.

V usage is TRBV5-5 and J usage is TRBJ2-5; 13 bases fit TRBD2. J gave up 5 bases and V 0 bases, and 4 bases lay outside the gene matches. The CDR3 is 16 amino acids. The germline V gene encodes CDR1 SGHKS and CDR2 YYEKEE (reference sequence). This CDR3 is CASSLELAGGRETQYF. CDR3 in DNA: TGTGCCAGCAGCTTGGAACTAGCGGGAGGGAGGGAGACCCAGTACTTC.

The count of this clone is one. The chain carries TRBV15 and TRBJ2-3; TRBD2 matches at 7 bases. Trimming removed 5 bases from V and 7 bases from J; junction bases left unmatched: 12. From germline, CDR1 is LNHNV and CDR2 YYDKDF (reference sequence). This CDR3 has 15 residues. CDR3 residues: CATSSHAGLRNTQYF. The CDR3 bases are TGTGCCACCAGCTCCCACGCGGGACTAAGAAATACGCAGTATTTT.

The V call is TRBV18, the J call TRBJ2-7, with D uncertain. The length of the CDR3 is 13 residues. The germline V and J ends were trimmed by 2 bases and 5 bases, with 10 bases remaining between them. CDR1 KGHSH and CDR2 LQKENI come from the germline V gene. The CDR3 nucleotides are TGTGCCAGCTCACCAAGGAGCTTACACGAGCAGTACTTC. Its protein is CASSPRSLHEQYF.